This entry lists 5 T cell receptor beta chains sequenced from one sample in a study of blood T cell repertoires in COVID-19. TCRdb's copy holds only in-frame clones and misses some; the assay was immunoSEQ multiplex PCR. This table holds under 250,000 clones, approximately 80% found once. The sequenced sample was peripheral blood. The receptors were sampled from a woman in her fifties or sixties who had recovered from COVID-19.

CDR3 sequence: CASSPPTSGGFTYEQYF. The DNA for the CDR3 is TGTGCCAGCTCACCACCTACTAGCGGGGGGTTCACCTACGAGCAGTACTTC. The chain uses TRBV18 and TRBJ2-7, with 12 bases aligning to TRBD2. This CDR3 comprises 17 residues. V trimming: 0 bases; J trimming: 2 bases; junction bases outside the gene matches: 5. Germline CDR1 and CDR2: KGHSH and LQKENI.

This chain connects TRBV3-1 (or the pseudogene TRBV3-2) to TRBJ1-2; 8 bases line up with TRBD1. Germline V gene lookup returns CDR1 LGHDT and CDR2 YNNKEL (reference sequence). Losses at the gene ends were 4 bases for V and 8 bases for J; bases not matched to a gene: 6. The CDR3 runs 13 residues. The CDR3 sequence: CASSRQGKTGYTF. CDR3 in DNA: TGTGCCAGCAGCCGACAGGGGAAAACGGGCTACACCTTC.

J is TRBJ2-7 and V is TRBV4-3; 7 nucleotides agree with TRBD2. Germline trimming cut 3 bases from V and 0 bases from J; bases unmatched to any gene: 8. CDR1 and CDR2 from the germline V gene are LGHNA and YSLEER. This CDR3 spans 16 amino acids. CDR3 nucleotide sequence: TGCGCCAGCAGCCAGGCCACTAGCGTGAGCTCCTACGAGCAGTACTTC. Translating it yields CASSQATSVSSYEQYF.

The V call is TRBV5-4, the J call TRBJ2-5; possibly TRBD2 for D (6 bases). From germline, CDR1 is SGHNT and CDR2 YYREEE (reference sequence). This CDR3 spans 14 amino acids. V lost 4 bases to trimming and J lost 3 bases, with 13 bases between them. As DNA, the CDR3 is TGTGCCAGCAGCGATACACTAGCCGAAGAGACCCAGTACTTC. Its translation is CASSDTLAEETQYF.

This clone was detected only a few times. The V and J genes are TRBV10-3 and TRBJ2-1, with a tentative D call TRBD1 (5 bases). V was pared by 10 bases and J by 5 bases, with 15 bases between. Looked up from germline, CDR1 is ENHRY and CDR2 is SYGVKD. CDR3 size: 13 residues. The DNA of the CDR3 is TGTGCCACCTTGGACACAGAACACAATGAGCAGTTCTTC. Protein sequence: CATLDTEHNEQFF.